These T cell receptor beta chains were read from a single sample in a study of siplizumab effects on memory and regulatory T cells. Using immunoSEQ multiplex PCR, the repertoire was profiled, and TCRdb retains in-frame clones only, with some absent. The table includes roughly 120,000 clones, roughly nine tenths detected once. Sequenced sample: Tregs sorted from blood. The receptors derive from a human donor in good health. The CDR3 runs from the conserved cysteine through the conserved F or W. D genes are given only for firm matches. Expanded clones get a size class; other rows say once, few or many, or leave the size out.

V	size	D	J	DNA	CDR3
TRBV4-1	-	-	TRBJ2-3	TGCGCCAGCGGAGACAGCGGGTTCACAGATACGCAGTATTTT	CASGDSGFTDTQYF
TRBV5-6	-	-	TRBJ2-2	TGTGCCAGCAGCTTGGGACGCTCCACCGGGGAGCTGTTTTTT	CASSLGRSTGELFF
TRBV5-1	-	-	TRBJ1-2	TGCGCCAGCAGCTTGGGTTACAGCTATGGCTACACCTTC	CASSLGYSYGYTF
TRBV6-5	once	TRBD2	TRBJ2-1	TGTGCCAGCAGTTACTCTCGGGGGGGAACCTACAATGAGCAGTTCTTC	CASSYSRGGTYNEQFF
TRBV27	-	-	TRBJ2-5	TGTGCCAGCAGTTTCAACGGGGCGGGACAAGAGACCCAGTACTTC	CASSFNGAGQETQYF
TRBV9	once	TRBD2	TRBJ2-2	TGTGCCAGCAGTGGAATGGGACTAGCGGGGGACACCGGGGAGCTGTTTTTT	CASSGMGLAGDTGELFF
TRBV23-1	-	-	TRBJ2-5	TGCGCCAGCAGTCAATCGAGAGGACAGGCCGCGGGAGCGGAGTTGGAGACCCAGTACTTC	CASSQSRGQAAGAELETQYF
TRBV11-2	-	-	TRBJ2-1	TGTGCCAGCAGCTTAGTGCCTTGGTCTAGCCATGAGCAGTTCTTC	CASSLVPWSSHEQFF
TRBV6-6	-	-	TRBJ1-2	TGTGCCAGCAGCCCTCGAAGCGGCTACACCTTC	CASSPRSGYTF
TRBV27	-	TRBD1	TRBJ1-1	TGTGCCAGCAGCTTGACAGGGGACACTGAAGCTTTCTTT	CASSLTGDTEAFF
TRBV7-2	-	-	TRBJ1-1	TGTGCCAGCAGCTTAGAGATGAACACTGAAGCTTTCTTT	CASSLEMNTEAFF
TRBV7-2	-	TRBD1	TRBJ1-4	TGTGCCAGCAGCTCATGGGGACAGATCAATGAAAAACTGTTTTTT	CASSSWGQINEKLFF
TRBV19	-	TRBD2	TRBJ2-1	TGTGCCAGTAGTGGGGGAGGGGAGCCCTACAATGAGCAGTTCTTC	CASSGGGEPYNEQFF
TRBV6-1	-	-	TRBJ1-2	TGTGCCAGCAGAGTCGGCAGGGGCTATGGCTACACCTTC	CASRVGRGYGYTF
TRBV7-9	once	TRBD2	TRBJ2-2	TGTGCCAGCAGCTCGTCAGTGGGCGGGAGGGTCAACACCGGGGAGCTGTTTTTT	CASSSSVGGRVNTGELFF
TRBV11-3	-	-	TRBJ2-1	TGTGCCAGCAGCCTCAGCGGTAGCTCCTACAATGAGCAGTTCTTC	CASSLSGSSYNEQFF
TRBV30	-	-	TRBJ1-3	TGTGCCTGGAGTGTAGGTGCCCGCAACACCATATATTTT	CAWSVGARNTIYF
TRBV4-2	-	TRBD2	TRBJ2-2	TGTGCCAGCAGCCAAGGACTAGCGGTGAACACCGGGGAGCTGTTTTTT	CASSQGLAVNTGELFF
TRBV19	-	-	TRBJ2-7	TGTGCCAGTAGTATAGTTGGCGTCTCCTACGAGCAGTACTTC	CASSIVGVSYEQYF
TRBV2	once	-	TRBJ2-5	TGTGCCAGCAGTGAAGGGCCATTTGGACTCGACCAAGAGACCCAGTACTTC	CASSEGPFGLDQETQYF
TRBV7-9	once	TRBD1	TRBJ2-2	TGTGCCAGCAGCTTATCGTATACCAGGGGGAGCGGGGAGCTGTTTTTT	CASSLSYTRGSGELFF
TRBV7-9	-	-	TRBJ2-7	TGTGCCAGCAGCTTATTCGCAGGGGCGGGCCGCGAGCAGTACTTC	CASSLFAGAGREQYF
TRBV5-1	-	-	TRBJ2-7	TGCGCCAGCAGCTTCATGGGGGACGAGCAGTACTTC	CASSFMGDEQYF
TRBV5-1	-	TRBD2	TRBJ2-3	TGCGCCAGCACCGAAGGAGCGGGGCACGCGGATACGCAGTATTTT	CASTEGAGHADTQYF
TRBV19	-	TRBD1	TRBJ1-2	TGTGCCATCCGACAGGGGGCGGACTATGGCTACACCTTC	CAIRQGADYGYTF
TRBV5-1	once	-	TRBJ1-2	TGCGCCAGCAGCTTGGTCGGGGGCGCCTTTGATGGCTACACCTTC	CASSLVGGAFDGYTF
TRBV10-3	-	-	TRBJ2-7	TGTGCCATCAGTGTTGTGGGGGGATCGTACGAGCAGTACTTC	CAISVVGGSYEQYF
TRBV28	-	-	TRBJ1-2	TGTGCCAGCAGTTCGCCATTCGGACAGTACTATGGCTACACCTTC	CASSSPFGQYYGYTF
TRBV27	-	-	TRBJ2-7	TGTGCCAGCAGTTTGGTGGCCTACGAGCAGTACTTC	CASSLVAYEQYF
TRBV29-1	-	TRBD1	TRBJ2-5	TGCAGCGTTATGAAGGGGGCGCGAGAGACCCAGTACTTC	CSVMKGARETQYF
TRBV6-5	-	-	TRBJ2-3	TGTGCCAGCGGTGATAGCGGCACAGATACGCAGTATTTT	CASGDSGTDTQYF
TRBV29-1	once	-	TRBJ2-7	TGCAGCGTTCAGGGCCAAAGCTCCTACGAGCAGTACTTC	CSVQGQSSYEQYF
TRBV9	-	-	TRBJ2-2	TGTGCCAGCAGCGTAGGTGGTCTACTGAACACCGGGGAGCTGTTTTTT	CASSVGGLLNTGELFF
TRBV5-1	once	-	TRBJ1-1	TGCGCCAGCAGCTTCGGGGGAGTGAACACTGAAGCTTTCTTT	CASSFGGVNTEAFF
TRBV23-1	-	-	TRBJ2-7	TGCGCCAGCAGTCGTCCGAACAAATACGAGCAGTACTTC	CASSRPNKYEQYF
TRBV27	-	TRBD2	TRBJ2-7	TGTGCCAGCAGACCGTCCCCAGGGGACGGGGGGGGCTACGAGCAGTACTTC	CASRPSPGDGGGYEQYF
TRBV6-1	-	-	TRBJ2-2	TGTGCCAGCAGCTTCGGGACGCTAGAGCTGTTTTTT	CASSFGTLELFF
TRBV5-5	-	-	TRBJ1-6	TGTGCCAGCAGCTTGTCGCAGGGTAATTCACCCCTCCACTTT	CASSLSQGNSPLHF
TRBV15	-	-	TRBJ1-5	TGTGCCACCCGGGAACAGAATAGCAATCAGCCCCAGCATTTT	CATREQNSNQPQHF
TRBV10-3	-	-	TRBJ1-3	TGTGCCATCAGTGCGCAGGGGCAGGGGATAAACACCATATATTTT	CAISAQGQGINTIYF